This entry lists 21 T cell receptor beta chains sequenced from one sample in a study of blood T cell repertoires in COVID-19. Measured with immunoSEQ multiplex PCR; TCRdb has only the in-frame clones, and not every one. This table holds fewer than 75,000 clones, over 75% found once. Input material: peripheral blood. The receptors derive from a man aged 70 or older with acute or convalescent COVID-19.

The chain recombines TRBV11-2 with TRBJ2-7, with D possibly being TRBD2 (6 bases). Trimming left V 5 bases short and J 0 bases short, with 11 bases between. The CDR3 is made up of 14 amino acids. Per germline, CDR1 SGHAT and CDR2 FQNNGV. The CDR3 loop is CASSPGGISYEQYF. The DNA of the CDR3 is TGTGCCAGCAGCCCTGGCGGGATCTCCTACGAGCAGTACTTC.

The chain combines TRBV24-1 with TRBJ2-1, with a tentative D call TRBD1 (6 bases). The CDR3 is made up of 15 amino acids. Trimming cost V 4 bases and J 0 bases, with 9 bases left between them. The germline gives CDR1 KGHDR, CDR2 SFDVKD. The CDR3 reads CATSDPRGSYNEQFF. The CDR3 DNA reads TGTGCCACCAGTGACCCCAGGGGCTCCTACAATGAGCAGTTCTTC.

The chain recombines TRBV5-1 with TRBJ2-5, with D possibly being TRBD2 (6 bases). Germline V gene data show CDR1 as SGHRS and CDR2 as YFSETQ. The CDR3 has 16 amino acids. Deletions cut 4 bases from V and 8 bases from J, with 24 bases between. The CDR3, as DNA: TGCGCCAGCAGCCAGGGTTTAGCGGTGGGTCGGCAAACCCAGTACTTC. It yields the protein CASSQGLAVGRQTQYF.

The genes are TRBV7-8 and TRBJ2-3; 11 positions match TRBD2. The CDR3 has 18 residues. CDR1 is SGHVS and CDR2 is FQNEAQ in the germline V gene. J was trimmed by 6 bases and V by 1 base; bases with no gene match: 12. In DNA, the CDR3 is TGTGCCAGCAGCTTAGACACGATGGCTAGCGGGGGGTGGGATACGCAGTATTTT. It is translated as CASSLDTMASGGWDTQYF.

This chain connects TRBV6-6 to TRBJ1-4; TRBD1 aligns across 12 bases. V lost 5 bases to trimming and J lost 4 bases; unmatched junction nucleotides: 11. CDR3 size: 18 residues. CDR1 and CDR2 (germline): MNHNY, SVGAGI (reference sequence). The CDR3 sequence: CASSPGTGGTVVNEKLFF. The CDR3 coding sequence is TGTGCCAGCAGTCCCGGGACAGGGGGCACCGTTGTTAATGAAAAACTGTTTTTT.

This chain uses TRBV11-1 with TRBJ2-2; 9 nucleotides align to TRBD1. After removal of 6 bases from V and 5 bases from J, the junction contained 1 base not matched to a gene. CDR1 is SGHAT and CDR2 is FQDESV in the germline V gene (reference sequence). CDR3 length: 13 residues. CDR3 loop: CASRDRGTGELFF. CDR3 bases: TGTGCCAGCAGGGACAGGGGTACCGGGGAGCTGTTTTTT.

The V call is TRBV5-5, the J call TRBJ1-2; 8 nucleotides line up with TRBD1. The CDR3 is 13 residues long. V lost 4 bases to trimming and J lost 5 bases; unmatched junction nucleotides: 4. CDR1 and CDR2 (germline): SGHKS, YYEKEE (reference sequence). The CDR3 DNA reads TGTGCCAGCAGCGACGGACAGGGTTATGGCTACACCTTC. Translated: CASSDGQGYGYTF.

V gene TRBV19 combines with J gene TRBJ1-5; D unresolved. Between the trimmed V and J ends, which lost 8 bases and 0 bases, there was a span of 17 bases. CDR3 length equals 16 residues. Germline V CDR1 and CDR2: LNHDA, SQIVND (reference sequence). CDR3 loop: CASSNRHTTSNQPQHF. CDR3 nucleotide sequence: TGTGCCAGTTCAAATAGACATACCACTAGCAATCAGCCCCAGCATTTT.

The chain joins TRBV20-1 to TRBJ1-5, with D maybe TRBD1 (6 bases). V was pared by 3 bases and J by 6 bases, with 15 bases between. CDR1 and CDR2 from the germline V gene are DFQATT and SNEGSKA (reference sequence). CDR3 length: 14 amino acids. The chain's CDR3 is CSASRPGEGQPQHF. The CDR3, as DNA: TGCAGTGCTAGTCGGCCAGGGGAAGGTCAGCCCCAGCATTTT.

The rearrangement links TRBV18 to TRBJ1-6; 7 bases map to TRBD1. The V segment lost 3 bases and the J segment 4 bases; nucleotides outside the gene matches: 12. Germline values: CDR1 KGHSH, CDR2 LQKENI. This CDR3 contains 18 residues. The CDR3: CASSPKIPTGEYNSPLHF. The CDR3 bases are TGTGCCAGCTCACCGAAGATCCCAACAGGGGAATATAATTCACCCCTCCACTTT.

The chain has TRBV4-2 and TRBJ1-2; 7 nucleotides match TRBD1. The V segment lost 1 base and the J segment 7 bases; nucleotides outside the gene matches: 3. Germline V gene data show CDR1 as LGHNA and CDR2 as YNFKEQ. The CDR3 runs to 13 residues. CDR3 nucleotides: TGTGCCAGCAGCCAAGGGTACAGGGGTGGCTACACCTTC. Protein product: CASSQGYRGGYTF.

The chain carries TRBV2 and TRBJ2-3, with 7 bases matching TRBD2. CDR1 and CDR2 (germline): SNHLY, FYNNEI. The trim removed 6 bases at V and 1 base at J, leaving 10 bases unmatched. This CDR3 contains 16 residues. CDR3 protein: CASSLSSGWGTDTQYF. The CDR3 DNA is TGTGCCAGCAGCCTTAGTAGCGGGTGGGGCACAGATACGCAGTATTTT.

The chain carries TRBV4-3 and TRBJ1-1; D call uncertain. In germline, CDR1 is LGHNA, CDR2 YSLEER. CDR3 length: 14 residues. Trimming shortened V by 6 bases and J by 4 bases, and 15 bases separated the two germline ends. The CDR3 spells CASRLSRHSTEAFF. The CDR3 DNA reads as TGCGCCAGCAGGCTTAGTCGACACAGCACTGAAGCTTTCTTT.

This chain links TRBV2 with TRBJ1-1; possibly TRBD1 for D (5 bases). Trimming took 6 bases from V and 4 from J, leaving 15 bases between them. The CDR3 extends over 14 amino acids. Germline CDR1 SNHLY, CDR2 FYNNEI. The DNA of the CDR3 is TGTGCCAGCAGACCTGGACACGGTGTCACTGAAGCTTTCTTT. It specifies CASRPGHGVTEAFF. The entire variable domain, with the rest obtained from reference TRBV2 and TRBJ1-1, is as follows: EPEVTQTPSHQVTQMGQEVILRCVPISNHLYFYWYRQILGQKVEFLVSFYNNEISEKSEIFDDQFSVERPDGSNFTLKIRSTKLEDSAMYFCASRPGHGVTEAFFGQGTRLTVV.

V usage is TRBV4-2 and J usage is TRBJ2-7; D uncertain. Germline CDR1 reads LGHNA; CDR2 reads YNFKEQ. This CDR3 comprises 15 residues. The ends were cut back, 1 base at V and 2 bases at J, with 12 bases in the middle. CDR3 in DNA: TGTGCCAGCAGCCAAGTTCAGGAAATCGCCTACGAGCAGTACTTC. Translating gives CASSQVQEIAYEQYF.

The chain joins TRBV7-2 to TRBJ2-6; D is ambiguous. Germline assignment: CDR1 SGHTA and CDR2 FQGNSA. V was cut by 3 bases and J by 0 bases, with 6 bases left in between. This CDR3 is 15 amino acids long. CDR3 bases: TGTGCCAGCAGCTTGGAGTTCTCTGGGGCCAACGTCCTGACTTTC. Protein sequence: CASSLEFSGANVLTF. The complete variable domain, with remaining parts taken from reference TRBV7-2 and TRBJ2-6, reads GAGVSQSPSNKVTEKGKDVELRCDPISGHTALYWYRQSLGQGLEFLIYFQGNSAPDKSGLPSDRFSAERTGGSVSTLTIQRTQQEDSAVYLCASSLEFSGANVLTFGAGSRLTVL.

The genes are TRBV28 and TRBJ1-1; D uncertain. Germline V gene data show CDR1 as MDHEN and CDR2 as SYDVKM. Trimming took off 6 bases at V and 6 bases at J, with 14 bases between the two ends. This CDR3 region has 13 residues. CDR3 nucleotides: TGTGCCAGCAGCTACATAGGCAGCGCTGAAGCTTTCTTT. This encodes CASSYIGSAEAFF.

This clone has a single count. The rearrangement links TRBV5-4 to TRBJ2-2, with 13 positions matching TRBD2. In germline, CDR1 is SGHNT, CDR2 YYREEE (reference sequence). The CDR3 totals 17 residues. Losses at the gene ends were 2 bases for V and 2 bases for J; bases not matched to a gene: 3. CDR3 region: CASSFGGLAGNTGELFF. CDR3 bases: TGTGCCAGCAGCTTCGGGGGACTAGCGGGAAACACCGGGGAGCTGTTTTTT.

There are a few counts of this clone. The V gene is TRBV29-1, the J gene TRBJ1-1; 9 nucleotides align to TRBD1. The V segment lost 5 bases and the J segment 11 bases; nucleotides outside the gene matches: 12. The CDR3 spans 13 residues. Germline CDR1 is SQVTM and CDR2 is ANQGSEA. Written as DNA, the CDR3 is TGCAGCGTTTGGACAGGGGTCCTCCTAGGGGCTTTCTTT. Protein: CSVWTGVLLGAFF.

This clone was recorded once. V and J are TRBV2 and TRBJ1-4; tentatively, D is TRBD1 (5 bases). Trimming shortened V by 6 bases and J by 4 bases, and 12 bases separated the two germline ends. This CDR3 has 14 amino acids. Looked up from germline, CDR1 is SNHLY and CDR2 is FYNNEI. CDR3 nucleotide sequence: TGTGCCAGCAGGAGGAGGGACCTTAATGAAAAACTGTTTTTT. Protein product: CASRRRDLNEKLFF.

This clone was found once. The chain carries TRBV19 and TRBJ1-5, with D tentatively TRBD1 (6 bases). V dropped 4 bases and J dropped 7 bases, with 14 bases sitting between them. The CDR3 length is 14 residues. The germline V gene encodes CDR1 LNHDA and CDR2 SQIVND (reference sequence). This chain's CDR3 is CASSTPGRGQPQHF. For the CDR3, the DNA is TGTGCCAGTAGTACCCCGGGAAGGGGGCAGCCCCAGCATTTT.